This is a list of T cell receptor beta chains from one sample in a study of shared clonotypes between healthy human individuals. The data were produced by immunoSEQ multiplex PCR, yet TCRdb's version contains in-frame clones alone and is incomplete. The repertoire includes around 330,000 clones, around 74% of them detected once, and approximately 10% sits in the top ten. The sequenced material came from memory CD4+ T cells sorted from blood. Receptors originate from a man between 25 and 39 years old in good health. CDR3s include the opening cysteine and the closing phenylalanine or tryptophan. Fields, in order: J gene, V gene, D gene, clone size, CDR3 protein, CDR3 DNA. A D gene is named only where the DNA matches it firmly. Not all rows give a size; the values are once, few, many and, for expanded clones, a class.

TRBJ2-7,TRBV7-8,-,few,CASRPTPAGYEQYF,TGTGCCAGCAGGCCGACCCCGGCAGGGTACGAGCAGTACTTC
TRBJ2-1,TRBV7-2,-,-,CASSLVRAGEQFF,TGTGCCAGCAGCTTAGTCAGGGCCGGGGAGCAGTTCTTC
TRBJ1-1,TRBV5-1,-,few,CASSLEYTLNTEAFF,TGCGCCAGCAGCTTGGAATACACCCTGAACACTGAAGCTTTCTTT
TRBJ2-1,TRBV6-5,-,-,CASSEGYHEQFF,TGTGCCAGCAGTGAGGGGTACCATGAGCAGTTCTTC
TRBJ1-2,TRBV9,-,few,CASSVDMSGIDGYTF,TGTGCCAGCAGCGTAGATATGTCGGGGATAGATGGCTACACCTTC
TRBJ2-5,TRBV9,TRBD2,-,CASSVAGGTQYF,TGTGCCAGCAGCGTAGCGGGAGGGACCCAGTACTTC
TRBJ2-1,TRBV10-1,-,once,CASSGPGAYNEQFF,TGCGCCAGCAGTGGCCCAGGAGCCTACAATGAGCAGTTCTTC
TRBJ2-3,TRBV7-9,-,-,CASTATGSSSDTQYF,TGTGCCAGCACCGCGACAGGCTCAAGCTCAGATACGCAGTATTTT
TRBJ2-3,TRBV5-1,-,-,CASSLYGLRTDTQYF,TGCGCCAGCAGCTTGTATGGCCTCCGCACAGATACGCAGTATTTT
TRBJ2-7,TRBV7-9,-,-,CASSLASGQGYEQYF,TGTGCCAGCAGCTTAGCGTCAGGACAAGGCTACGAGCAGTACTTC
TRBJ2-5,TRBV2,-,-,CASSEHSETQYF,TGTGCCAGCAGTGAACACAGTGAGACCCAGTACTTC
TRBJ2-1,TRBV5-8,TRBD1,-,CASRPNWGQGGNEQFF,TGTGCCAGCAGACCTAACTGGGGACAGGGAGGGAATGAGCAGTTCTTC
TRBJ2-1,TRBV5-1,-,-,CASSLRGARDSRYNEQFF,TGCGCCAGCAGCTTGCGGGGGGCACGGGACTCGAGGTACAATGAGCAGTTCTTC
TRBJ1-2,TRBV7-8,-,-,CASSLHDTANYGYTF,TGTGCCAGCAGCTTACACGATACGGCTAACTATGGCTACACCTTC
TRBJ2-3,TRBV29-1,TRBD1,-,CSVEAGGVQDTQYF,TGCAGCGTTGAAGCAGGGGGCGTGCAAGATACGCAGTATTTT
TRBJ2-6,TRBV28,-,-,CASKPTRSGANVLTF,TGTGCCAGCAAACCCACCCGCTCTGGGGCCAACGTCCTGACTTTC
TRBJ2-5,TRBV7-8,TRBD1,-,CASSRGQGGGETQYF,TGTGCCAGCAGCAGAGGACAGGGGGGCGGAGAGACCCAGTACTTC
TRBJ1-1,TRBV29-1,-,-,CSVEEGAAFF,TGCAGCGTTGAAGAGGGGGCGGCTTTCTTT
TRBJ2-3,TRBV10-1,-,-,CASSESKGRTDTQYF,TGCGCCAGCAGTGAGTCCAAGGGACGCACAGATACGCAGTATTTT
TRBJ2-7,TRBV6-1,-,few,CASSEPFEQYF,TGTGCCAGCAGTGAGCCTTTCGAGCAGTACTTC
TRBJ2-2,TRBV5-4,TRBD2,-,CASSPGLNSGRARGTGELFF,TGTGCCAGCAGCCCGGGTCTAAATAGCGGGAGGGCCCGGGGCACCGGGGAGCTGTTTTTT
TRBJ2-2,TRBV2,TRBD2,-,CASSEVVAGVRGTGELFF,TGTGCCAGCAGTGAAGTCGTAGCGGGAGTCCGGGGCACCGGGGAGCTGTTTTTT
TRBJ1-4,TRBV28,-,-,CASSRGGTNEKLFF,TGTGCCAGCAGTCGTGGGGGAACTAATGAAAAACTGTTTTTT
TRBJ1-1,TRBV10-2,-,-,CASSPGNLNTEAFF,TGCGCCAGCAGTCCGGGAAATCTGAACACTGAAGCTTTCTTT
TRBJ2-1,TRBV5-1,-,many,CASSLGDNNEQFF,TGCGCCAGCAGCCTCGGGGACAACAATGAGCAGTTCTTC
TRBJ2-2,TRBV28,TRBD1,-,CAITGGLDGELFF,TGTGCCATCACAGGGGGGCTAGACGGGGAGCTGTTTTTT
TRBJ2-7,TRBV7-9,-,-,CASSLGSKIREQYF,TGTGCCAGCAGCTTAGGGTCGAAGATCCGCGAGCAGTACTTC
TRBJ2-2,TRBV7-2,-,-,CASSLVRGKGGELFF,TGTGCCAGCAGCTTAGTCCGTGGGAAGGGAGGGGAGCTGTTTTTT
TRBJ2-3,TRBV6-6,-,-,CASTAAGVDTQYF,TGTGCCAGCACCGCCGCTGGGGTGGATACGCAGTATTTT